This passage covers 8 T cell receptor beta chains from one sample sequenced in a study of blood T cell repertoires in COVID-19. Profiled with immunoSEQ multiplex PCR; TCRdb holds only in-frame clones, not every one. The repertoire holds approximately 500,000 clones, with roughly 87% as singletons. The sample taken for sequencing was peripheral blood. These receptors were obtained from a man between 18 and 29 years old with COVID-19, enrolled during active disease.

This sequence joins TRBV5-1 and TRBJ2-7; tentatively, D is TRBD1 (6 bases). CDR3 length: 15 amino acids. The V and J ends lost 0 bases and 2 bases respectively, with 12 bases between them. The germline V gene has CDR1 SGHRS and CDR2 YFSETQ. CDR3 coding DNA: TGCGCCAGCAGCTTGGCGCCAGGGGCTACCTACGAGCAGTACTTC. It is translated as CASSLAPGATYEQYF.

V gene TRBV15 combines with J gene TRBJ1-2; 9 bases are shared with TRBD1. Germline values: CDR1 LNHNV, CDR2 YYDKDF (reference sequence). This CDR3 is 15 amino acids long. V lost 0 bases, J lost 8 bases, and 7 bases stayed unmatched. The CDR3 nucleotides are TGTGCCACCAGCAGAGATCGGGGGACAGGGTCCGGCTACACCTTC. Residues: CATSRDRGTGSGYTF.

This CDR3 is CASSEGGFYEQYF. The CDR3 bases are TGTGCCAGCAGTGAAGGGGGCTTCTACGAGCAGTACTTC. This chain uses TRBV6-1 with TRBJ2-7; maybe TRBD1 (5 bases). V was cut by 1 base and J by 3 bases, with 7 bases left in between. CDR1 and CDR2 (germline): MNHNS, SASEGT. The CDR3 covers 13 residues.

The chain carries TRBV11-2 and TRBJ1-5; 11 nucleotides match TRBD1. Germline V gene lookup returns CDR1 SGHAT and CDR2 FQNNGV. The CDR3 is made up of 18 amino acids. With 1 base clipped from V and 5 bases from J, the junction kept 10 bases outside the gene matches. In DNA, the CDR3 is TGTGCCAGCAGCTTAGGCGGACAGGGGGCGCTTGGGGATCAGCCCCAGCATTTT. Its translation is CASSLGGQGALGDQPQHF.

This clone was detected once. V is TRBV4-1 and J is TRBJ1-6, with D uncertain. CDR1 is MGHRA, CDR2 YSYEKL, per germline. V lost 2 bases and J lost 9, with 17 bases in between. There are 16 residues in the CDR3. The CDR3 nucleotides read TGCGCCAGCAGCCAAAGTCCCCAGGTTGAACTTTCACCCCTCCACTTT. Protein: CASSQSPQVELSPLHF.

Remarks on this clone: The sample carries other DNA sequences with the same CDR3. The CDR3 sequence is CASSLAGGTNTGELFF. Written as DNA, the CDR3 is TGTGCCAGCAGTTTAGCGGGAGGGACGAACACCGGGGAGCTGTTTTTT. The V call is TRBV2, the J call TRBJ2-2; 11 bases are a match to TRBD2. There are 16 residues in the CDR3. Germline loops: CDR1 SNHLY, CDR2 FYNNEI. The ends lost 5 bases at V and 0 bases at J; junction bases unmatched: 2.

This clone was recorded only once. The V and J genes are TRBV11-2 and TRBJ2-2, with D possibly matching TRBD2 (7 bases). Germline values: CDR1 SGHAT, CDR2 FQNNGV. The CDR3 has 17 residues. Between the trimmed V and J ends, which lost 7 bases and 4 bases, there was a span of 22 bases. In DNA, the CDR3 is TGTGCCAGCAACCCCGGGGGGCGGGGTTCCCCCACCGGGGAGCTGTTTTTT. Translating it yields CASNPGGRGSPTGELFF.

This clone came up once. The rearrangement links TRBV18 to TRBJ2-5, with 7 bases that match TRBD1. The CDR3 is made up of 14 amino acids. Germline trimming cut 6 bases from V and 5 bases from J; bases unmatched to any gene: 9. Germline CDR1 is KGHSH and CDR2 is LQKENI. CDR3 nucleotides: TGTGCCAGCTCCCTTAGACAGGGTGACGAGACCCAGTACTTC. Translating gives CASSLRQGDETQYF. Full variable domain (missing parts from reference TRBV18 and TRBJ2-5): NAGVMQNPRHLVRRRGQEARLRCSPMKGHSHVYWYRQLPEEGLKFMVYLQKENIIDESGMPKERFSAEFPKEGPSILRIQQVVRGDSAAYFCASSLRQGDETQYFGPGTRLLVL.